Below are 23 T cell receptor beta chains sequenced from a single sample in a study of shared clonotypes between healthy human individuals. The protocol was immunoSEQ multiplex PCR, while the TCRdb copy is restricted to in-frame clones and leaves out a portion. The sample includes approximately 2,200,000 clones, about 92% of them seen just once. Terminally differentiated effector memory CD45RA+ cells were left out of the naive CD8 fraction, which was CD45RO-negative and positively selected for CCR7. The sequenced sample was naive CD8+ T cells from PBMCs. The receptors were gathered from a man between 18 and 35 years old in good health. Some clones in this sample may be carry-over from other donors' samples.

Only one count was recorded for this clone. V gene TRBV27 combines with J gene TRBJ2-1, with 7 nucleotides matching TRBD1. This CDR3 contains 16 residues. The V segment lost 5 bases and the J segment 5 bases; nucleotides outside the gene matches: 12. Per germline, CDR1 MNHEY and CDR2 SMNVEV (reference sequence). The CDR3, as DNA: TGTGCCAGCAGTCCAACACCCCGGGACAGTGACAATGAGCAGTTCTTC. It codes for CASSPTPRDSDNEQFF.

As for this clone: The same CDR3 can be traced to other DNA sequences in this sample. J is TRBJ2-5 and V is TRBV28; D is ambiguous. CDR1 MDHEN and CDR2 SYDVKM come from the germline V gene. This CDR3 spans 12 amino acids. V was pared by 1 base and J by 5 bases, with 5 bases between. For the CDR3, the DNA is TGTGCCAGCAGTTTATTAGGGGAGACCCAGTACTTC. Translation: CASSLLGETQYF.

The chain links TRBV6-6 to TRBJ2-7, with a tentative D call TRBD1 (5 bases). This CDR3 contains 14 residues. Per germline, CDR1 MNHNY and CDR2 SVGAGI (reference sequence). The V gene lost 2 bases and the J gene lost 3 bases, with 11 bases spanning the gap. The CDR3 region has the DNA TGTGCCAGCAGTTACGGCAGGGTTCTCTACGAGCAGTACTTC. It is translated as CASSYGRVLYEQYF.

V and J are TRBV7-9 and TRBJ2-3; D could derive from TRBD1 or TRBD2 (5 bases each). The CDR3 runs to 17 residues. Trimming pared 0 bases from V and 6 bases from J, leaving 19 bases between. Germline assignment: CDR1 SEHNR and CDR2 FQNEAQ (reference sequence). This chain's CDR3 is CASSLALLGTSKDTQYF. DNA of the CDR3: TGTGCCAGCAGCTTAGCGCTTTTAGGGACCTCCAAGGATACGCAGTATTTT.

The chain recombines TRBV6-1 with TRBJ2-7; no definite D call. Germline lookup yields CDR1 MNHNS and CDR2 SASEGT. Trimming took 4 bases from V and 0 from J, leaving 13 bases between them. The CDR3 is 15 amino acids. The CDR3 sequence: CASSVGTNPSYEQYF. For the CDR3, the DNA is TGTGCCAGCAGTGTGGGCACCAACCCCTCCTACGAGCAGTACTTC.

For this clone: Other DNA sequences in the sample encode the same CDR3. J is TRBJ1-2 and V is TRBV7-9; the D is unclear. V dropped 2 bases and J dropped 5 bases, with 9 bases sitting between them. Germline CDR1 and CDR2: SEHNR and FQNEAQ (reference sequence). The CDR3 runs 13 residues. In nucleotides, the CDR3 is TGTGCCAGCAGCTTATCGACGGGGTATGGCTACACCTTC. It yields the protein CASSLSTGYGYTF.

The chain carries TRBV11-2 and TRBJ2-7; D is uncertain. The CDR3 runs to 13 residues. In germline, CDR1 is SGHAT, CDR2 FQNNGV. V was shortened by 2 bases and J by 2 bases, with 7 bases between the two germline ends. CDR3 amino acids: CASSLMLAYEQYF. CDR3 in DNA: TGTGCCAGCAGCTTAATGTTAGCCTACGAGCAGTACTTC.

This chain connects TRBV27 to TRBJ2-7, with D possibly being TRBD2 (6 bases). The V end lost 4 bases, the J end lost 6 bases, and 16 bases lay between the germline ends. Germline CDR1 and CDR2: MNHEY and SMNVEV (reference sequence). The CDR3 extends over 14 amino acids. CDR3 region: CASSSRDRNSEQYF. The CDR3 region has the DNA TGTGCCAGCAGTTCGCGGGATAGGAATAGCGAGCAGTACTTC.

V and J are TRBV7-2 and TRBJ2-1; TRBD2 matches at 8 bases. The J segment lost 3 bases and the V segment lost 5 bases, leaving 9 bases of the junction unmatched. The CDR3 has 16 amino acids. Germline V CDR1 and CDR2: SGHTA, FQGNSA. The CDR3 nucleotides are TGTGCCAGCAGCCTCCGGGGTAGCGGGATCTACAATGAGCAGTTCTTC. Its translation is CASSLRGSGIYNEQFF.

This clone has a single count. V and J are TRBV7-3 and TRBJ2-1; D may be TRBD1 (5 bases). The germline CDR1 and CDR2 sequences are SGHTA and FQGTGA. V lost 6 bases to trimming and J lost 1 base, with 13 bases between them. CDR3 length equals 15 residues. CDR3 sequence: CASSRSRDSYNEQFF. Here the CDR3 DNA reads TGTGCCAGCAGTCGTTCCAGGGATTCCTACAATGAGCAGTTCTTC. The full variable domain, its missing parts supplied by reference TRBV7-3 and TRBJ2-1, is GAGVSQTPSNKVTEKGKYVELRCDPISGHTALYWYRQSLGQGPEFLIYFQGTGAADDSGLPNDRFFAVRPEGSVSTLKIQRTERGDSAVYLCASSRSRDSYNEQFFGPGTRLTVL.

The chain is built from TRBV7-2 and TRBJ2-7, with a tentative D call TRBD2 (5 bases). The V gene's germline CDR1 is SGHTA and CDR2 FQGNSA. The CDR3 extends over 14 amino acids. V lost 5 bases and J lost 0, with 11 bases in between. The DNA of the CDR3 is TGTGCCAGCAGCGTCCAGCGGTACTCCTACGAGCAGTACTTC. It translates to CASSVQRYSYEQYF.

This rearrangement joins TRBV5-6 to TRBJ2-7; 10 positions agree with TRBD2. V trimming: 2 bases; J trimming: 2 bases; junction bases outside the gene matches: 4. This CDR3 contains 15 residues. Per germline, CDR1 SGHDT and CDR2 YYEEEE. CDR3 sequence (DNA): TGTGCCAGCAGCTTAGGACTAGCGGTGACCTACGAGCAGTACTTC. Amino acids: CASSLGLAVTYEQYF.

This chain connects TRBV15 to TRBJ2-1; 7 bases match TRBD2. The trim removed 8 bases at V and 0 bases at J, leaving 7 bases unmatched. This CDR3 has 15 amino acids. CDR1 and CDR2 (germline): LNHNV, YYDKDF (reference sequence). In nucleotides, the CDR3 is TGTGCCACCGGGCTAGCGGTAAACTCCTACAATGAGCAGTTCTTC. The encoded protein is CATGLAVNSYNEQFF.

This clone occurred once. The chain couples TRBV9 to TRBJ2-5; possibly TRBD2 for D (5 bases). The CDR3 has 13 amino acids. CDR1 is SGDLS, CDR2 YYNGEE, per germline. The V end was cut by 3 bases, the J end by 6 bases, with 12 bases between. The CDR3 reads CASSAPDFQTQYF. DNA for the CDR3: TGTGCCAGCAGCGCCCCGGACTTCCAGACCCAGTACTTC.

The chain joins TRBV4-3 to TRBJ1-1; 8 bases fit TRBD1. CDR1 and CDR2 from the germline V gene are LGHNA and YSLEER. The CDR3 runs to 12 residues. Trimming took 5 bases from V and 4 from J; bases not matched to a gene: 0. CDR3 protein: CASSDRGTEAFF. The CDR3 nucleotides read TGCGCCAGCAGCGACAGGGGCACTGAAGCTTTCTTT.

CDR3 nucleotide sequence: TGTGCCAGTAGTATGTACAGGCGGCCGAACACCGGGGAGCTGTTTTTT. This translates into CASSMYRRPNTGELFF. The V gene is TRBV19, the J gene TRBJ2-2; possibly TRBD1 for D (5 bases). The CDR3 has 16 residues. Germline values: CDR1 LNHDA, CDR2 SQIVND (reference sequence). V lost 3 bases to trimming and J lost 0 bases, with 11 bases between them. Supplemented by reference TRBV19 and TRBJ2-2, the full variable domain reads DGGITQSPKYLFRKEGQNVTLSCEQNLNHDAMYWYRQDPGQGLRLIYYSQIVNDFQKGDIAEGYSVSREKKESFPLTVTSAQKNPTAFYLCASSMYRRPNTGELFFGEGSRLTVL.

On this clone itself: The same CDR3 is also encoded by other DNA sequences in this sample. The V and J genes are TRBV6-5 and TRBJ2-7; D unresolved. The CDR3 extends over 14 amino acids. Trimming shortened V by 0 bases and J by 1 base, and 7 bases separated the two germline ends. Germline CDR1 is MNHEY and CDR2 is SVGAGI. The CDR3 coding sequence is TGTGCCAGCAGTTACTCGATCCGATCCTACGAGCAGTACTTC. Translating gives CASSYSIRSYEQYF.

This chain uses TRBV10-1 with TRBJ2-6; weak D call: TRBD1 (7 bases). In germline, CDR1 is WNHNN, CDR2 SYGVQD (reference sequence). The CDR3 spans 21 residues. The germline V and J ends were trimmed by 4 bases and 0 bases, with 25 bases remaining between them. The CDR3 coding sequence is TGCGCCAGCAGTGGGGAGGACAGGAGGAACTCATCACGCTCTGGGGCCAACGTCCTGACTTTC. Translating gives CASSGEDRRNSSRSGANVLTF.

This chain links TRBV9 with TRBJ1-5; weak D call: TRBD1 (5 bases). The CDR3 is made up of 15 amino acids. Per the germline V gene, CDR1 is SGDLS and CDR2 is YYNGEE. Trimming removed 4 bases at V and 0 bases at J, with 11 bases between. CDR3 residues: CASSTGTGSNQPQHF. The DNA for the CDR3 is TGTGCCAGCAGCACCGGGACGGGTAGCAATCAGCCCCAGCATTTT.

The J gene is TRBJ1-3, the V gene TRBV11-2, with no clear D. The germline gives CDR1 SGHAT, CDR2 FQNNGV. The length of the CDR3 is 14 residues. V was trimmed by 4 bases and J by 3 bases, leaving 10 bases between them. The CDR3: CASSSSRIGNTIYF. Written as DNA, the CDR3 is TGTGCCAGCAGCTCCTCGAGAATTGGAAACACCATATATTTT.

The CDR3 sequence: CASSSRGQGAWEQYF. As DNA, the CDR3 is TGTGCCAGCAGCTCCCGGGGACAGGGGGCTTGGGAGCAGTACTTC. The genes are TRBV9 and TRBJ2-7; 12 nucleotides match TRBD1. CDR1 SGDLS and CDR2 YYNGEE come from the germline V gene. V was pared by 4 bases and J by 7 bases, with 9 bases of the junction left unmatched. The CDR3 spans 15 residues. The variable domain in full, completed from reference TRBV9 and TRBJ2-7, reads DSGVTQTPKHLITATGQRVTLRCSPRSGDLSVYWYQQSLDQGLQFLIQYYNGEERAKGNILERFSAQQFPDLHSELNLSSLELGDSALYFCASSSRGQGAWEQYFGPGTRLTVT.

Only one count was recorded for this clone. The CDR3 nucleotides read TGTGCCATCAGTGAGGGGGAAATGATTCTAGACAATGAGCAGTTCTTC. Translating gives CAISEGEMILDNEQFF. The chain carries TRBV10-3 and TRBJ2-1; D remains ambiguous. Germline CDR1 reads ENHRY; CDR2 reads SYGVKD. The CDR3 is 16 amino acids. The V and J ends lost 2 bases and 5 bases respectively, with 16 bases between them.

This clone was detected once. Other nucleotide sequences from this sample produce the same CDR3. The chain is built from TRBV28 and TRBJ2-7, with D possibly matching TRBD2 (5 bases). The V and J ends lost 6 bases and 4 bases respectively, with 10 bases between them. Germline CDR1 is MDHEN and CDR2 is SYDVKM. This CDR3 has 12 residues. CDR3: CASSLRGYEQYF. The CDR3 bases are TGTGCCAGCAGCCTACGGGGATACGAGCAGTACTTC. The entire variable domain, with the rest obtained from reference TRBV28 and TRBJ2-7, is as follows: DVKVTQSSRYLVKRTGEKVFLECVQDMDHENMFWYRQDPGLGLRLIYFSYDVKMKEKGDIPEGYSVSREKKERFSLILESASTNQTSMYLCASSLRGYEQYFGPGTRLTVT.